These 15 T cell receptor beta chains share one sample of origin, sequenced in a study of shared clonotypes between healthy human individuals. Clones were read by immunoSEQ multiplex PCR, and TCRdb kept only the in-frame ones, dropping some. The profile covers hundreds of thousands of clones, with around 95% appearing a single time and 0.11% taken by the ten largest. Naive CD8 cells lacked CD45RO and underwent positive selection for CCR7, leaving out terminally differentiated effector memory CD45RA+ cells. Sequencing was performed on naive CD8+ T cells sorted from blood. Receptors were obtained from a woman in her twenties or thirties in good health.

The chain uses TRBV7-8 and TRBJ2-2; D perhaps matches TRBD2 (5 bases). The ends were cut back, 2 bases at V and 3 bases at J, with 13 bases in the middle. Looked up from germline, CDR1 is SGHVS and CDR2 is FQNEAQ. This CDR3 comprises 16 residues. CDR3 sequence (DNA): TGTGCCAGCAGCTTATTTTTGGTGGGAGACACCGGGGAGCTGTTTTTT. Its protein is CASSLFLVGDTGELFF.

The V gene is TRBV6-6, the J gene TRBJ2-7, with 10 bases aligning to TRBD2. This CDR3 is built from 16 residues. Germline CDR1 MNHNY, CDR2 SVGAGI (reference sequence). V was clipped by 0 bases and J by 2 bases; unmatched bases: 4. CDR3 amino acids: CASSYSKLAGPYEQYF. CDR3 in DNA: TGTGCCAGCAGTTACTCGAAACTAGCGGGACCCTACGAGCAGTACTTC.

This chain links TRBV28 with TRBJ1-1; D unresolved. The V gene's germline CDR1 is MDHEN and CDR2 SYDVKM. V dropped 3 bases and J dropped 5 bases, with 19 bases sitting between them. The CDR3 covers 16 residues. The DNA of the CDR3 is TGTGCCAGCAGTTTTAATTACCGGCTAGGTTGGACTGAAGCTTTCTTT. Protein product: CASSFNYRLGWTEAFF.

The CDR3 DNA is TGTGCCAGCAGCTTACCCCAGGGACTATCCCTTTCCTACGAGCAGTACTTC. Translation gives CASSLPQGLSLSYEQYF. The chain has TRBV11-2 and TRBJ2-7; 7 bases fit TRBD2. The CDR3 runs 17 residues. Germline CDR1 reads SGHAT; CDR2 reads FQNNGV. V lost 2 bases, J lost 1 base, and 11 bases stayed unmatched.

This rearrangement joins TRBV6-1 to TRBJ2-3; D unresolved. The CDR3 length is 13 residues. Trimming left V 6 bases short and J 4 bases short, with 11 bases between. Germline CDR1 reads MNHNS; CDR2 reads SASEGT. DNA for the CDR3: TGTGCCAGCAGAGGGTTTTTAGCAGATACGCAGTATTTT. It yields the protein CASRGFLADTQYF.

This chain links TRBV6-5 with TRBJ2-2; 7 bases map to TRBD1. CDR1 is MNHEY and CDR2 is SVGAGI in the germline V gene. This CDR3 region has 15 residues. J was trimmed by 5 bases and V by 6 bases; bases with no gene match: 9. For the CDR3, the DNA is TGTGCCAGCAGAGCTCGGACAGGAAGAACCGGGGAGCTGTTTTTT. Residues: CASRARTGRTGELFF.

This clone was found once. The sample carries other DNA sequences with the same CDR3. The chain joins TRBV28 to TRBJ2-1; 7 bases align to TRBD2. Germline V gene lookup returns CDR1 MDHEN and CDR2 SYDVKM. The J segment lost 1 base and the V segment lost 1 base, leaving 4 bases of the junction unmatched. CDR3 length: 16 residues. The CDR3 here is CASSLSPGGSYNEQFF. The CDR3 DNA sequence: TGTGCCAGCAGTTTATCCCCGGGGGGATCCTACAATGAGCAGTTCTTC.

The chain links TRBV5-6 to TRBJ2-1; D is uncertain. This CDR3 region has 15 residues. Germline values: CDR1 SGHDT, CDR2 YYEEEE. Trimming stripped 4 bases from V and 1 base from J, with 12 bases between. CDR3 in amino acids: CASSAELLSYNEQFF. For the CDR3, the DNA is TGTGCCAGCAGCGCAGAACTATTATCCTACAATGAGCAGTTCTTC.

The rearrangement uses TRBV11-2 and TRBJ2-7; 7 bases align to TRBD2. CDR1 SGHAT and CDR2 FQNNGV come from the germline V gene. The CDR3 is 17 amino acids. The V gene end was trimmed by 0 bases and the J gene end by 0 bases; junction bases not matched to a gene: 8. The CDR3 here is CASSLEGAGISSYEQYF. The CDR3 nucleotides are TGTGCCAGCAGCTTAGAAGGAGCGGGGATAAGCTCCTACGAGCAGTACTTC.

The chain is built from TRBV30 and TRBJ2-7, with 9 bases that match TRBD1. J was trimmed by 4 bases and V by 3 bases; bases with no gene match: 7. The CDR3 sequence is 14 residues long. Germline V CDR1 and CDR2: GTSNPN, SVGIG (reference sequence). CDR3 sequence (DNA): TGTGCCTGGAGGTCCCCGGGACAGGGTTACGAGCAGTACTTC. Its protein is CAWRSPGQGYEQYF. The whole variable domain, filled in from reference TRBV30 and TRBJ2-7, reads SQTIHQWPATLVQPVGSPLSLECTVEGTSNPNLYWYRQAAGRGLQLLFYSVGIGQISSEVPQNLSASRPQDRQFILSSKKLLLSDSGFYLCAWRSPGQGYEQYFGPGTRLTVT.

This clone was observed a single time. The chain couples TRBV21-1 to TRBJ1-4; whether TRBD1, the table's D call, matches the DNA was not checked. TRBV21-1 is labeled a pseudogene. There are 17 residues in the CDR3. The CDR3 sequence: CASSKEVQGGFSEKLFF. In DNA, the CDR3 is TGTGCCAGCAGCAAAGAAGTCCAGGGGGGTTTTAGTGAAAAACTGTTTTTT.

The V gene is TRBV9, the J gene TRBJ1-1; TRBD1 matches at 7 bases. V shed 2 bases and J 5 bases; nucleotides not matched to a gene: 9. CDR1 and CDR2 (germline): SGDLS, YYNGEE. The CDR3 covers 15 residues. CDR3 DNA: TGTGCCAGCAGCGTCAAAGGGGACAGCGGGACTGAAGCTTTCTTT. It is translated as CASSVKGDSGTEAFF.

CDR3 bases: TGTGCCAGCAGCCAAGGCGCGTGGGAGGGGTACCAAGAGACCCAGTACTTC. Its translation: CASSQGAWEGYQETQYF. The genes are TRBV7-9 and TRBJ2-5; 7 bases fit TRBD2. With V trimmed by 5 bases and J by 0 bases, 12 bases remained unmatched. This CDR3 is built from 17 residues. Germline assignment: CDR1 SEHNR and CDR2 FQNEAQ (reference sequence).

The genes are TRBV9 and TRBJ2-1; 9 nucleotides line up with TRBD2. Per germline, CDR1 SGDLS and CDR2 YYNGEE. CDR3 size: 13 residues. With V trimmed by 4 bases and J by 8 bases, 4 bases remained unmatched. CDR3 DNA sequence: TGTGCCAGCAGCACAAGCGGGGGGTATGAGCAGTTCTTC. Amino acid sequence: CASSTSGGYEQFF.

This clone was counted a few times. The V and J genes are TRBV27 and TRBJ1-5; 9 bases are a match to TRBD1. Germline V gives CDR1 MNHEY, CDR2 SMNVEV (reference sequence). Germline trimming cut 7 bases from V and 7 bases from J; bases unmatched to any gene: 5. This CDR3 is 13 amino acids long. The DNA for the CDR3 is TGTGCCAGCACGGGGGGGACAGGGCAGCCCCAGCATTTT. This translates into CASTGGTGQPQHF.